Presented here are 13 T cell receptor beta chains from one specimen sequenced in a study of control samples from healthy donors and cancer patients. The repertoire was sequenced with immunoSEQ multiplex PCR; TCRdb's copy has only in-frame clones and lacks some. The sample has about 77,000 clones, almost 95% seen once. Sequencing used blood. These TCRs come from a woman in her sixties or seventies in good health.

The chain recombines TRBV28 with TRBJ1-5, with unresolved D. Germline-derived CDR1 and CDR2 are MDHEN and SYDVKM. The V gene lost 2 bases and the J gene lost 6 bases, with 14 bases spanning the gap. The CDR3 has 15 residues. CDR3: CASSLPSGMTQPQHF. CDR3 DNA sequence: TGTGCCAGCAGTTTACCGTCCGGGATGACTCAGCCCCAGCATTTT.

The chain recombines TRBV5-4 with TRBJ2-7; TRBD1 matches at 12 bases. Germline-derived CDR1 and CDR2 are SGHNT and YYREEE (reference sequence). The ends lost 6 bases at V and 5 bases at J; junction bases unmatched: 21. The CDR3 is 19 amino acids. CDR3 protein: CASTITGQGAKRELNEQYF. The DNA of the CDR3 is TGTGCCAGCACCATCACGGGACAGGGGGCAAAGCGGGAGCTGAACGAGCAGTACTTC.

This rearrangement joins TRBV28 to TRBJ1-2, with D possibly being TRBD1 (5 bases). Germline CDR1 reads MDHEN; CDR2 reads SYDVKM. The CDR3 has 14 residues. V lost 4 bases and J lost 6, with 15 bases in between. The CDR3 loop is CASSSPGQSNGYTF. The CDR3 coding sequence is TGTGCCAGCAGTTCCCCGGGGCAGTCAAATGGCTACACCTTC.

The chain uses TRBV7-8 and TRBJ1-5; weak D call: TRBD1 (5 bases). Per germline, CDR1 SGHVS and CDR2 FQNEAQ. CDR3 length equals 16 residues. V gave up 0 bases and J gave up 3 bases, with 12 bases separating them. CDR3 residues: CASSLALTAVNQPQHF. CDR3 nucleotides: TGTGCCAGCAGCTTAGCCCTGACAGCCGTCAATCAGCCCCAGCATTTT.

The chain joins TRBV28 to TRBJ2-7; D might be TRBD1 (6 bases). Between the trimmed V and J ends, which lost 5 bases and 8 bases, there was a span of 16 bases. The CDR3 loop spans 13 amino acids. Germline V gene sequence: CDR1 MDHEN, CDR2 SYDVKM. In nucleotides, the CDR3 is TGTGCCAGCAGTCCCCAAGACAGGTACAAGCAGTACTTC. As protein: CASSPQDRYKQYF.

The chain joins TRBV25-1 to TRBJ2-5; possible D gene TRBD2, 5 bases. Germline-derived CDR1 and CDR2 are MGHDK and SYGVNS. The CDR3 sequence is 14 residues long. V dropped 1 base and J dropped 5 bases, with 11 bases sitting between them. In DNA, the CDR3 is TGTGCCAGCAGTGAATTCCCGGGAAGGGAGACCCAGTACTTC. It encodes CASSEFPGRETQYF.

In DNA, the CDR3 is TGTGCCAGCGCGGGCGCCGAGCGAAGCTACAATGAGCAGTTCTTC. Translating it yields CASAGAERSYNEQFF. V gene TRBV2 combines with J gene TRBJ2-7; the D gene is possibly TRBD2 (5 bases). The DNA end is more similar to TRBJ2-1, so the J call may be wrong. This CDR3 is built from 15 residues. Germline-derived CDR1 and CDR2 are SNHLY and FYNNEI.

CDR3 residues: CAISERPGSTDTQYF. In DNA form, the CDR3 reads TGTGCCATCAGTGAAAGGCCAGGGAGCACAGATACGCAGTATTTT. The chain joins TRBV10-3 to TRBJ2-3; TRBD1 is a possible D gene (5 bases). The CDR3 has 15 amino acids. CDR1 ENHRY and CDR2 SYGVKD come from the germline V gene. Trimming pared 3 bases from V and 0 bases from J, leaving 10 bases between.

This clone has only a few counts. CDR3 DNA: TGTGCCAGCAGCCCAATAACGGGGCCTGGGGTCTATGGCTACACCTTC. Translation: CASSPITGPGVYGYTF. The chain couples TRBV7-8 to TRBJ1-2; possibly TRBD1 for D (5 bases). The length of the CDR3 is 16 residues. Germline CDR1 reads SGHVS; CDR2 reads FQNEAQ. Trimming removed 5 bases at V and 4 bases at J, with 20 bases between.

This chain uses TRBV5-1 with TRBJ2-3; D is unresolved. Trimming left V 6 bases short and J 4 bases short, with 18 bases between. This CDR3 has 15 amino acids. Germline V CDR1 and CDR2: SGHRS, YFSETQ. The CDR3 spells CASIRNLGAADTQYF. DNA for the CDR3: TGCGCCAGCATCCGGAATCTGGGCGCGGCAGATACGCAGTATTTT.

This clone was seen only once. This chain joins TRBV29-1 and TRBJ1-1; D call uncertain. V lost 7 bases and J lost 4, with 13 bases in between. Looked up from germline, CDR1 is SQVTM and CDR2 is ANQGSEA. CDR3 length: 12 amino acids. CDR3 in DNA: TGCAGCGCCATCCGATTAGGCACTGAAGCTTTCTTT. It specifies CSAIRLGTEAFF.

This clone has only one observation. CDR3 sequence reads: CAIQPAGGETQYF. In DNA form, the CDR3 reads TGTGCCATCCAACCTGCGGGAGGGGAGACCCAGTACTTC. The V and J genes are TRBV10-3 and TRBJ2-5; TRBD2 agrees at 9 bases. Germline values: CDR1 ENHRY, CDR2 SYGVKD. After removal of 8 bases from V and 5 bases from J, the junction contained 6 bases not matched to a gene. The CDR3 covers 13 residues.

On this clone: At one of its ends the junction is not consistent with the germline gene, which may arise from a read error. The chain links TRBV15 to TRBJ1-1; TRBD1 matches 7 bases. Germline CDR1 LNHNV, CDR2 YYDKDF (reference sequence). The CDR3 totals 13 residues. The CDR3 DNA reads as TGTGCCACCAGCAGAGATCGCGGGGACAGCTCTGCCTTT. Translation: CATSRDRGDSSAF. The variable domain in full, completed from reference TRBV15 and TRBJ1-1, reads DAMVIQNPRYQVTQFGKPVTLSCSQTLNHNVMYWYQQKSSQAPKLLFHYYDKDFNNEADTPDNFQSRRPNTSFCFLDIRSPGLGDTAMYLCATSRDRGDSSAFGQGTRLTVV.